One and the same sample provided the 20 T cell receptor beta chains below, sequenced in a study of cytomegalovirus exposure and HLA in healthy donors. The PCR used 60 Vbeta and 13 Jbeta primers. Profiled with immunoSEQ multiplex PCR; TCRdb holds only in-frame clones, not every one. Of some 190,000 clones listed, 65% to 75% are singletons. The sequenced material came from PBMCs. The origin of the receptors is a man aged 25-45 years in good health and CMV-seropositive.

The chain joins TRBV7-3 to TRBJ2-3, with TRBD2 matching over 10 bases. Trimming removed 3 bases from V and 1 base from J; junction bases left unmatched: 4. Germline loops: CDR1 SGHTA, CDR2 FQGTGA. CDR3 length: 16 residues. CDR3: CASSFTSGTGTDTQYF. Here the CDR3 DNA reads TGTGCCAGCAGCTTTACTAGCGGGACTGGCACAGATACGCAGTATTTT. Drawing the rest from reference TRBV7-3 and TRBJ2-3, the complete variable domain is GAGVSQTPSNKVTEKGKYVELRCDPISGHTALYWYRQSLGQGPEFLIYFQGTGAADDSGLPNDRFFAVRPEGSVSTLKIQRTERGDSAVYLCASSFTSGTGTDTQYFGPGTRLTVL.

The chain is built from TRBV19 and TRBJ2-2; TRBD1 matches 8 bases. V was pared by 3 bases and J by 5 bases, with 11 bases of the junction left unmatched. The CDR3 is made up of 17 amino acids. CDR1 is LNHDA and CDR2 is SQIVND in the germline V gene (reference sequence). The CDR3 reads CASSISRTGRGTGELFF. The CDR3 bases are TGTGCCAGTAGTATCTCCCGGACAGGGAGAGGAACCGGGGAGCTGTTTTTT.

In DNA form, the CDR3 reads TGCGCCAGCAGCGGCGACAGGGGGCAAAATTCACCCCTCCACTTT. This translates into CASSGDRGQNSPLHF. This chain links TRBV5-1 with TRBJ1-6; 10 nucleotides match TRBD1. V lost 4 bases and J lost 7; bases outside the gene matches: 5. Germline CDR1 and CDR2: SGHRS and YFSETQ. The CDR3 runs to 15 residues.

This chain joins TRBV6-6 and TRBJ2-3; 10 positions agree with TRBD1. With 5 bases clipped from V and 9 bases from J, the junction kept 5 bases outside the gene matches. Germline V gives CDR1 MNHNY, CDR2 SVGAGI (reference sequence). The CDR3 runs to 13 residues. This CDR3 is CASSGQTGGTQYF. The CDR3 DNA is TGTGCCAGCAGTGGACAGACAGGGGGCACGCAGTATTTT.

This clone showed up just a few times. This sequence joins TRBV28 and TRBJ1-3; 7 bases are shared with TRBD1. Trimming cost V 7 bases and J 5 bases; bases outside gene matches: 8. The germline V gene has CDR1 MDHEN and CDR2 SYDVKM. The CDR3 is 14 amino acids. CDR3 in amino acids: CASTLSGQRNTIYF. The CDR3 region has the DNA TGTGCCAGCACCCTCTCGGGACAGCGAAACACCATATATTTT.

The V and J genes are TRBV4-2 and TRBJ2-1; D may be TRBD2 (5 bases). This CDR3 has 16 amino acids. The ends were cut back, 1 base at V and 5 bases at J, with 15 bases in the middle. Germline V gene data show CDR1 as LGHNA and CDR2 as YNFKEQ. CDR3 DNA: TGTGCCAGCAGCCAAGGATGGGGATTCGGGGACAATGAGCAGTTCTTC. Its protein product is CASSQGWGFGDNEQFF.

The J gene is TRBJ2-1, the V gene TRBV2; 11 positions agree with TRBD2. The CDR3 runs to 14 residues. Germline assignment: CDR1 SNHLY and CDR2 FYNNEI. The V segment lost 9 bases and the J segment 4 bases; nucleotides outside the gene matches: 5. This CDR3 reads CASRTSGRYNEQFF. DNA for the CDR3: TGTGCCAGTAGGACTAGCGGGCGATACAATGAGCAGTTCTTC.

The count of this clone is one. The genes are TRBV4-1 and TRBJ2-3, with TRBD1 matching 8 bases. Germline V gives CDR1 MGHRA, CDR2 YSYEKL. Unmatched junction bases numbered 3, after V lost 0 bases and J lost 4 bases. The length of the CDR3 is 15 residues. The CDR3 is CASSQDSGGADTQYF. CDR3 coding DNA: TGCGCCAGCAGCCAAGATTCAGGGGGCGCAGATACGCAGTATTTT.

This clone was observed a few times. This chain uses TRBV7-2 with TRBJ2-5, with TRBD1 as a possible D gene (7 bases). Germline CDR1 and CDR2: SGHTA and FQGNSA. The CDR3 runs 14 residues. V was shortened by 6 bases and J by 5 bases, with 16 bases between the two germline ends. The CDR3: CASRPEGAGETQYF. In nucleotides, the CDR3 is TGTGCCAGCAGACCAGAGGGGGCGGGGGAGACCCAGTACTTC. Full variable domain (missing parts from reference TRBV7-2 and TRBJ2-5): GAGVSQSPSNKVTEKGKDVELRCDPISGHTALYWYRQSLGQGLEFLIYFQGNSAPDKSGLPSDRFSAERTGGSVSTLTIQRTQQEDSAVYLCASRPEGAGETQYFGPGTRLLVL.

The genes are TRBV5-1 and TRBJ2-1; TRBD1 agrees at 7 bases. CDR3 size: 14 residues. The V segment lost 2 bases and the J segment 4 bases; nucleotides outside the gene matches: 3. Germline CDR1 SGHRS, CDR2 YFSETQ. The CDR3 is CASSLGGRYNEQFF. Written as DNA, the CDR3 is TGCGCCAGCAGCTTAGGGGGCAGGTACAATGAGCAGTTCTTC.

The V call is TRBV7-3, the J call TRBJ2-6; 9 bases fit TRBD2. Germline V gives CDR1 SGHTA, CDR2 FQGTGA. Trimming cost V 2 bases and J 4 bases; bases outside gene matches: 6. CDR3 length: 17 amino acids. CDR3 in amino acids: CASSLDSGGSGANVLTF. The CDR3, as DNA: TGTGCCAGCAGCTTAGATAGCGGGGGATCCGGGGCCAACGTCCTGACTTTC.

This chain connects TRBV10-3 to TRBJ2-3; maybe TRBD2 (6 bases). In germline, CDR1 is ENHRY, CDR2 SYGVKD. This CDR3 contains 16 residues. V gave up 10 bases and J gave up 0 bases, with 20 bases separating them. The CDR3 bases are TGTGCCACCCAATCCGGGCTAGCGTCTAGCACAGATACGCAGTATTTT. It specifies CATQSGLASSTDTQYF.

V is TRBV7-2 and J is TRBJ2-5; TRBD1 matches 7 bases. The CDR3 runs 15 residues. Per germline, CDR1 SGHTA and CDR2 FQGNSA. Trimming at V came to 6 bases and at J to 5 bases, leaving 12 bases not matched to a gene. The DNA of the CDR3 is TGTGCCAGCAGATCGGGTAGAGGGGGCGCGGAGACCCAGTACTTC. It codes for CASRSGRGGAETQYF.

The chain has TRBV6-6 and TRBJ1-5; D gene unclear. Trimming shortened V by 5 bases and J by 2 bases, and 13 bases separated the two germline ends. The CDR3 spans 15 residues. Germline CDR1 and CDR2: MNHNY and SVGAGI (reference sequence). CDR3 DNA sequence: TGTGCCAGCAGTCGGAGTGTTCCAGGCAATCAGCCCCAGCATTTT. Protein: CASSRSVPGNQPQHF.

The V gene is TRBV27, the J gene TRBJ2-1; 10 bases are a match to TRBD1. The germline CDR1 and CDR2 sequences are MNHEY and SMNVEV (reference sequence). The CDR3 runs 14 residues. V shed 5 bases, J shed 3 bases, and the junction held 1 base outside the gene matches. In DNA form, the CDR3 reads TGTGCCAGCAGTCGGGACAGGGGCTACAATGAGCAGTTCTTC. It yields the protein CASSRDRGYNEQFF.

This chain links TRBV10-2 with TRBJ2-5; TRBD2 is a possible D gene (5 bases). CDR1 is WSHSY and CDR2 is SAAADI in the germline V gene. The CDR3 spans 15 residues. V lost 10 bases and J lost 1, with 19 bases in between. CDR3: CATSSRGWGQETQYF. CDR3 bases: TGCGCCACCAGCTCTCGGGGATGGGGCCAAGAGACCCAGTACTTC.

This clone was counted between two and nine times. The rearrangement joins TRBV21-1 to TRBJ2-2; the table assigns TRBD2, which was not confirmed against the DNA. TRBV21-1 is reported as a pseudogene. CDR3 length equals 17 residues. DNA of the CDR3: TGTGCCAGCAGCAAAGTTAAGCGGGAGAGACGGACCGGGGAGCTGTTTTTT. It encodes CASSKVKRERRTGELFF.

The genes are TRBV28 and TRBJ1-2; 7 bases agree with TRBD1. The CDR3 runs 12 residues. V gave up 6 bases and J gave up 8 bases; unmatched junction bases: 6. CDR1 is MDHEN, CDR2 SYDVKM, per germline. DNA for the CDR3: TGTGCCAGCAGAAACACAGGGGTCGGCTACACCTTC. Its protein is CASRNTGVGYTF.

The V call is TRBV7-3, the J call TRBJ2-3; unclear D gene. Trimming shortened V by 4 bases and J by 0 bases, and 5 bases separated the two germline ends. This CDR3 has 13 amino acids. CDR1 and CDR2 from the germline V gene are SGHTA and FQGTGA. CDR3 DNA sequence: TGTGCCAGCAGCTCCGAGAGCACAGATACGCAGTATTTT. Translation: CASSSESTDTQYF.

The gene calls are TRBV19 and TRBJ2-7, with TRBD1 as a possible D gene (6 bases). Germline CDR1 LNHDA, CDR2 SQIVND (reference sequence). This CDR3 has 13 residues. V was pared by 5 bases and J by 2 bases, with 10 bases between. The CDR3 here is CASSGQGPYEQYF. The CDR3 DNA sequence: TGTGCCAGTAGTGGGCAGGGGCCCTACGAGCAGTACTTC.